This T cell receptor (beta chain) was retrieved from a study of human T cells and chemical hapten exposure. Turning to the study itself: The patient population, which was mostly female, had alopecia areata, totalis or universalis.

Time point defined: patch test 1, 2 weeks after DPC sensitization. The sample's treatment: therapeutic diphenylcyclopropenone sensitization with weekly scalp DPC. CDR1 SGHTA and CDR2 FQGNSA come from the germline V gene. The CDR3 consists of 16 residues. In regard to this clonotype: This may come from a read error, since a much larger clone is one base off.

Each CDR3 protein gets one entry after TCRdb re-called the RACE reads with MiXCR. The sample yields more than 65,000 distinct CDR3 sequences, about 6.8% seen once. The input for sequencing was whole blood, taken in connection with sensitization to the hapten diphenylcyclopropenone (DPC). The chain recombines TRBV7-2 with TRBJ1-5; 8 positions match TRBD1. This TCR was recovered from a woman in her 30s with alopecia areata. Some clones in this sample may be carry-over from other donors' samples. CDR3 nucleotide sequence: TGTGCCAGCAGCCTCCGCGGGACAGGCGGGAATCAGCCCCAGAATTTT. Its translation is CASSLRGTGGNQPQNF.